Only a few counts were recorded for the clone carrying this TCR beta chain. Antigen: not known. TCRdb processed the reads anew with MiXCR; each CDR3 protein has one entry. The sample lists around 750,000 distinct CDR3 sequences, approximately 32% occurring once. These data come from a study of T cell repertoires in cytomegalovirus infection. Trimming took 0 bases from V and 4 from J, leaving 9 bases between them. The CDR3 has 14 amino acids. The germline gives CDR1 SGDLS, CDR2 YYNGEE. The sequence was obtained from a human donor in good health (CMV status not recorded). Some clones in this sample may be carry-over from other donors' samples. This specimen consisted of cultured CD8+ T cells from PBMCs, obtained from culture after CMV antigen stimulation. V is TRBV9 and J is TRBJ2-3; D remains unclear. The DNA of the CDR3 is TGTGCCAGCAGCGTAGAACTGGGTTCAGATACGCAGTATTTT. Translated, it gives CASSVELGSDTQYF.